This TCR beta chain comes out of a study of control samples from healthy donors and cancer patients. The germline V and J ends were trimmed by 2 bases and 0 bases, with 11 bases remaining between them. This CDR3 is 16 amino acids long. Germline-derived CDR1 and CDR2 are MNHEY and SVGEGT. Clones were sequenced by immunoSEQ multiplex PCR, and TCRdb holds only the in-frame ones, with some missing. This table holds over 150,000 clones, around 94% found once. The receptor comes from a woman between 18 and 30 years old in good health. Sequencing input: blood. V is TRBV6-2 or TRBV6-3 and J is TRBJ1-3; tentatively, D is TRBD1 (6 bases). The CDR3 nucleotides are TGTGCCAGCAGTTACGGACAGCTTCTCTCTGGAAACACCATATATTTT. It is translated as CASSYGQLLSGNTIYF.